This record covers a single TCR beta chain. This clonotype was found many times. The target of this receptor is not known. The record has no base qualities; no much larger clone is one base away. Cut back by 1 base and 3 bases, the V and J ends lie 13 bases apart. The CDR3 spans 16 residues, from the cysteine through the phenylalanine. The kept DNA is CDR3 alone, 48 bases in frame from the first base. From a lookup of the germline V gene, CDR1 and CDR2 are SGHRS and YFSETQ. This sample was included in a study of beta chain bispecific antibodies for T cell cancers (dated by TCRdb to the early 2020s). At the level of the whole study: Healthy donor T cells were cocultured with T cell leukemia lines and bispecific antibodies, then TRBV sequencing of surviving cells measured the depletion of each TRBV family. Surface TRBV12 (TRBV12-3) was expressed by Jurkat cells, and surface TRBV5-5 was expressed by HPB-ALL cells.

T cells were expanded from blood mononuclear cells for around three days with either the anti-CD3 antibody OKT3 or CD3/CD28 Dynabeads. The culture conditions for expanded T cells were RPMI 1640 plus 10% fetal bovine serum, recombinant human IL-2 (about 100 IU/ml) and IL-7 (5 ng/ml). Each coculture contained some 5 x 10^4 normal T cells, some 5 x 10^4 target cells and bispecific antibody in approximately 92 ul and was incubated for around 18 hours at 37 degrees C. Every bispecific antibody was made of two single-chain variable fragments, expressed in a single-chain diabody format carrying a His tag. The effector T cells were obtained from healthy human donors, with peripheral blood mononuclear cells isolated from leukapheresis samples by Ficoll density gradient centrifugation. Unique molecular identifier barcodes were built into the libraries and used for clonotype quantification. Qiagen AllPrep DNA/RNA Micro kits were used to isolate total RNA, and an Agilent TapeStation was used to check RNA quality. TCR beta libraries were constructed by 5' RACE, in which cDNA synthesis was followed by two PCR steps with TCR beta constant-region gene-specific primers. Sequencing of the TCR beta libraries was performed on an Illumina MiSeq platform. The paper's processing steps were these. MIGEC, MiXCR and VDJtools were used to process the reads. The frequency of each clonotype was calculated as the fraction of all unique molecular identifiers in the sample that belonged to that clonotype. Any TRBV gene that IMGT lists as a pseudogene or open reading frame, and is therefore nonfunctional, such as TRBV1, TRBV12-1 and TRBV21, was left out. TCRdb itself trimmed the public reads at Q25 with fastp, ran MiXCR and retained productive beta chains. Rows with one shared CDR3 protein collapse into an entry with the most common genes and DNA. The V and J calls here are based on TCRdb, not the publication. The sample data list more than 15,000 distinct CDR3 sequences, and about 2.2% of these were observed just once. Clones ranked in the top ten supply 6% to 7.5% of the sample.

What the authors observed across the whole study: Cross-reactivity of the anti-TRBV5-5 antibody with TRBV5-6 was attributed to high sequence similarity between the two genes. Every sequenced sample contained a mix of leukemia cell line cells and normal T cells, and most targeted TRBV signal came from the leukemia cells rather than from the normal T cells.

The receptor was derived from a human donor in good health. Some clones in this sample may be carry-over from other donors' samples. The rearrangement combines TRBV5-1 with TRBJ2-2, with the D gene too uncertain to name. The sequenced material came from healthy donor T cells cultured with leukemia cells. The CDR3 amino acid sequence is: CASSLFFQADTGELFF. At the DNA level, the sequence is TGCGCCAGCAGCTTGTTTTTCCAGGCAGACACCGGGGAGCTGTTTTTT.